This entry lists 23 T cell receptor beta chains sequenced from one sample in a study of CD8 T cells in Susac syndrome. An input of 0.5 to 1 ug of RNA was subjected to reverse transcription using random hexamers. TCRdb used MiXCR to reprocess the immunoSEQ multiplex PCR reads, holding one entry per CDR3 protein. The sample contains 150,000 to 200,000 distinct CDR3 sequences, around 94% of which appear only once. Sequenced input: CD4+ T cells from PBMCs. The receptors stem from a human donor with multiple sclerosis.

The chain carries TRBV3-1 and TRBJ2-1; TRBD2 matches at 8 bases. The CDR3 has 16 residues. Germline lookup yields CDR1 LGHDT and CDR2 YNNKEL (reference sequence). V was pared by 1 base and J by 7 bases, with 9 bases of the junction left unmatched. CDR3 in DNA: TGTGCCAGCAGCCAAGTGCTACGCGGGGGGCATAATGAGCAGTTCTTC. Protein sequence: CASSQVLRGGHNEQFF.

The V call is TRBV7-9, the J call TRBJ2-1; 10 bases are shared with TRBD2. Trimming removed 5 bases from V and 1 base from J; junction bases left unmatched: 14. The germline gives CDR1 SEHNR, CDR2 FQNEAQ (reference sequence). This CDR3 is 19 amino acids long. The CDR3 DNA is TGTGCCAGCAGCACCTGGGGGAGCGGGAGGGTGGGGTCCTACAATGAGCAGTTCTTC. Residues: CASSTWGSGRVGSYNEQFF. The complete variable domain, with remaining parts taken from reference TRBV7-9 and TRBJ2-1, reads DTGVSQNPRHKITKRGQNVTFRCDPISEHNRLYWYRQTLGQGPEFLTYFQNEAQLEKSRLLSDRFSAERPKGSFSTLEIQRTEQGDSAMYLCASSTWGSGRVGSYNEQFFGPGTRLTVL.

The J gene is TRBJ1-4, the V gene TRBV11-2; D may be TRBD1 (6 bases). V lost 5 bases and J lost 10, with 14 bases in between. The V gene's germline CDR1 is SGHAT and CDR2 FQNNGV. This CDR3 contains 13 residues. This chain's CDR3 is CASSPGQMGKLFF. The DNA of the CDR3 is TGTGCCAGCAGCCCAGGACAGATGGGAAAACTGTTTTTT.

J is TRBJ2-4 and V is TRBV5-6, with 7 bases lining up with TRBD2. The CDR3 covers 14 residues. Germline CDR1 reads SGHDT; CDR2 reads YYEEEE. V was pared by 3 bases and J by 8 bases, with 8 bases of the junction left unmatched. CDR3 sequence: CASSSAGVPDIQYF. DNA for the CDR3: TGTGCCAGCAGCTCCGCGGGAGTACCGGACATTCAGTACTTC.

This chain links TRBV5-1 with TRBJ2-3; 9 bases agree with TRBD2. This CDR3 is built from 17 residues. The V segment lost 5 bases and the J segment 0 bases; nucleotides outside the gene matches: 10. CDR1 and CDR2 (germline): SGHRS, YFSETQ. The CDR3 sequence: CASSGASGTASTDTQYF. DNA for the CDR3: TGCGCCAGCAGTGGGGCTAGCGGGACCGCTAGCACAGATACGCAGTATTTT.

CDR3 protein: CASSHREKNTEAFF. In DNA form, the CDR3 reads TGTGCCAGCTCGCACCGGGAGAAGAACACTGAAGCTTTCTTT. The chain links TRBV18 to TRBJ1-1, with D unresolved. CDR3 length: 14 residues. Trimming took 6 bases from V and 1 from J, leaving 12 bases between them. Germline-derived CDR1 and CDR2 are KGHSH and LQKENI.

The gene calls are TRBV6-5 and TRBJ2-1; D might be TRBD2 (5 bases). Germline CDR1 is MNHEY and CDR2 is SVGAGI. Trimming removed 4 bases from V and 9 bases from J, with 13 bases in between. The CDR3 runs 13 residues. The CDR3 region has the DNA TGTGCCAGCAGTTCCCCTAGCTTGGGTGAGCAGTTCTTC. This gives the protein CASSSPSLGEQFF.

The chain uses TRBV2 and TRBJ1-5, with D unclear. Trimming took 3 bases from V and 4 from J, leaving 13 bases between them. This CDR3 contains 15 residues. Germline V lookup: CDR1 SNHLY, CDR2 FYNNEI. The DNA for the CDR3 is TGTGCCAGCAGTGACATTAGTTCTGGGAATCAGCCCCAGCATTTT. Encoded protein: CASSDISSGNQPQHF.

The chain couples TRBV3-1 to TRBJ1-3; D is perhaps TRBD1 (5 bases). V shed 4 bases and J shed 1 base, with 14 bases lying between them. Germline loops: CDR1 LGHDT, CDR2 YNNKEL (reference sequence). CDR3 length: 16 residues. CDR3 sequence reads: CASSLRDSGSGNTIYF. The CDR3 DNA sequence: TGTGCCAGCAGCCTTAGAGACAGTGGGTCTGGAAACACCATATATTTT.

As regards this clonotype: The junction departs from germline at one end; a sequencing error may be responsible. The V gene is TRBV27, the J gene TRBJ1-2; 11 bases are shared with TRBD1. The germline V gene has CDR1 MNHEY and CDR2 SMNVEV (reference sequence). The CDR3 runs 17 residues. The CDR3 DNA sequence: TGTGCCAACAGTCCTCTCTTGGGGACAGGGGGTCGCTATGGCTACACCTTC. Protein sequence: CANSPLLGTGGRYGYTF.

V and J are TRBV3-1 and TRBJ2-2; 8 bases line up with TRBD1. V was pared by 7 bases and J by 3 bases, with 10 bases of the junction left unmatched. The germline CDR1 and CDR2 sequences are LGHDT and YNNKEL (reference sequence). This CDR3 is 16 amino acids long. CDR3 sequence: CASTPRDRSDTGELFF. CDR3 in DNA: TGTGCCAGCACCCCCAGGGACAGGTCCGACACCGGGGAGCTGTTTTTT.

V and J are TRBV7-7 and TRBJ2-3; 7 nucleotides line up with TRBD2. Germline values: CDR1 SSHAT, CDR2 FNYEAQ (reference sequence). The CDR3 extends over 13 amino acids. V was pared by 7 bases and J by 4 bases, with 5 bases of the junction left unmatched. For the CDR3, the DNA is TGTGCCAGCACCCCGGGGGGTTCAGATACGCAGTATTTT. Its protein is CASTPGGSDTQYF.

The chain employs TRBV30 and TRBJ1-1; D perhaps matches TRBD1 (5 bases). Germline values: CDR1 GTSNPN, CDR2 SVGIG (reference sequence). This CDR3 has 16 amino acids. V was trimmed by 0 bases and J by 1 base, leaving 15 bases between them. CDR3 DNA: TGTGCCTGGAGTGTTCGAACCGGGACTTGGAACACTGAAGCTTTCTTT. This encodes CAWSVRTGTWNTEAFF.

V usage is TRBV20-1 and J usage is TRBJ2-7, with 9 bases that match TRBD1. With 5 bases clipped from V and 9 bases from J, the junction kept 11 bases outside the gene matches. Germline V gene data show CDR1 as DFQATT and CDR2 as SNEGSKA (reference sequence). The CDR3 totals 13 residues. CDR3 nucleotide sequence: TGCAGTGCTCCTGGACAGGGGCCTGGGGGGCAGTACTTC. Encoded protein: CSAPGQGPGGQYF.

The chain links TRBV29-1 to TRBJ1-2, with D possibly TRBD1 on 6 matching bases. This CDR3 has 12 amino acids. V shed 4 bases and J shed 4 bases, with 10 bases lying between them. Germline values: CDR1 SQVTM, CDR2 ANQGSEA. CDR3 nucleotide sequence: TGCAGCGTTGGGACAGCTCGCTATGGCTACACCTTC. Its protein product is CSVGTARYGYTF.

CDR3 sequence: CATSDSSSYNEQFF. The CDR3 nucleotides read TGTGCCACCAGTGATTCTAGCTCCTACAATGAGCAGTTCTTC. The chain is built from TRBV24-1 and TRBJ2-1, with D unresolved. V was shortened by 2 bases and J by 0 bases, with 4 bases between the two germline ends. CDR3 length: 14 residues. Germline CDR1 and CDR2: KGHDR and SFDVKD.

This clonotype showed up just a few times. The chain links TRBV24-1 to TRBJ2-5; D unclear. The CDR3 contains 15 residues. Germline values: CDR1 KGHDR, CDR2 SFDVKD. Between the trimmed V and J ends, which lost 4 bases and 2 bases, there was a span of 13 bases. CDR3 coding DNA: TGTGCCACCAGTGACCCTCGGACGGAACAAGAGACCCAGTACTTC. The encoded protein is CATSDPRTEQETQYF.

The rearrangement uses TRBV3-1 and TRBJ1-1; perhaps TRBD1 as D (6 bases). The CDR3 consists of 13 residues. Germline-derived CDR1 and CDR2 are LGHDT and YNNKEL (reference sequence). The ends were cut back, 0 bases at V and 11 bases at J, with 13 bases in the middle. CDR3 DNA sequence: TGTGCCAGCAGCCAAGAGGGGGGGGCGCGGGCTTTCTTT. Protein: CASSQEGGARAFF.

The V and J genes are TRBV7-2 and TRBJ1-2; 8 nucleotides match TRBD1. Trimming at V came to 5 bases and at J to 6 bases, leaving 14 bases not matched to a gene. Germline V gene lookup returns CDR1 SGHTA and CDR2 FQGNSA. The CDR3 extends over 16 amino acids. The CDR3: CASSHDRGERGNGYTF. CDR3 coding DNA: TGTGCCAGCAGCCACGACAGGGGCGAGAGGGGAAATGGCTACACCTTC.

This sequence joins TRBV20-1 and TRBJ1-2, with D maybe TRBD1 (6 bases). CDR1 and CDR2 (germline): DFQATT, SNEGSKA (reference sequence). CDR3 length equals 13 residues. With 4 bases removed from V and 7 bases from J, the gap between germline ends came to 16 bases. As DNA, the CDR3 is TGCAGTGCTAAGGTCAGGGGACCCTCTGGCTACACCTTC. It is translated as CSAKVRGPSGYTF.

This chain links TRBV27 with TRBJ1-4; possible D gene TRBD1, 6 bases. CDR1 and CDR2 (germline): MNHEY, SMNVEV (reference sequence). V lost 5 bases, J lost 4 bases, and 11 bases lay in between. The CDR3 runs 14 residues. CDR3 in amino acids: CASSPRTVNEKLFF. The CDR3, as DNA: TGTGCCAGCAGTCCGCGGACAGTTAATGAAAAACTGTTTTTT. The full variable domain, rest sourced from reference TRBV27 and TRBJ1-4, is EAQVTQNPRYLITVTGKKLTVTCSQNMNHEYMSWYRQDPGLGLRQIYYSMNVEVTDKGDVPEGYKVSRKEKRNFPLILESPSPNQTSLYFCASSPRTVNEKLFFGSGTQLSVL.

This chain connects TRBV7-9 to TRBJ1-2, with 8 bases aligning to TRBD1. V lost 3 bases to trimming and J lost 8 bases; unmatched junction nucleotides: 5. Germline V gene lookup returns CDR1 SEHNR and CDR2 FQNEAQ (reference sequence). The CDR3 loop spans 13 amino acids. Here the CDR3 DNA reads TGTGCCAGCAGCTTCGACAGGGGAGGGGGCTACACCTTC. It is translated as CASSFDRGGGYTF.

The chain couples TRBV7-2 to TRBJ2-1; D is unclear. CDR1 and CDR2 from the germline V gene are SGHTA and FQGNSA. The CDR3 has 14 residues. Trimming stripped 0 bases from V and 5 bases from J, with 8 bases between. CDR3 sequence reads: CASSLADANNEQFF. Here the CDR3 DNA reads TGTGCCAGCAGCTTAGCAGACGCTAACAATGAGCAGTTCTTC.